This is a list of T cell receptor beta chains from one sample in a study of breast tumors, draining lymph nodes, adjacent tissues. Each CDR3 protein is one row after TCRdb ran MiXCR on the multiplex PCR reads. The top ten clones hold roughly 1.1% of a sample with about 270,000 distinct CDR3 sequences, around 30% of them seen once. Source material: axillary lymph node tissue. All receptors derive from a female donor with breast cancer. Some clones in this sample may be carry-over from other donors' samples. CDR3s leave out the opening cysteine and the closing phenylalanine or tryptophan. A D gene is named only where the DNA matches it firmly. For some rows the clone size is stated as once, few or many, or as a class when expanded; others skip it.

TRBV12-3/TRBV12-4 many TRBD2 ASKRGLAGPQETQY
TRBV25-1 once - ASSARAVLWWDEQF
TRBV5-1 many - ASSLGGDSSYNEQF
TRBV29-1 many - SVAGQNSFSYEQY
TRBV2 few TRBD1 ASSQQGRDTEAF
TRBV7-2 - - ASSLGGWNQPQH
TRBV7-6 many - ASSLRRGWEQF
TRBV2 - - ASSERQVSGKLF
TRBV15 - TRBD2 ATSRAFTSGSFGTQY
TRBV11-2 many - ASSLTAATDTQY
TRBV5-1 many TRBD1 ASSLGGQGNSPLH
TRBV10-1 many TRBD1 ANERQGYGYT
TRBV27 - - ASSPSPPGGPITDTQH
TRBV4-3 - - ASSQASSYSEQS
TRBV9 many TRBD1 ASSARDRGDEQY
TRBV19 many - ASSIDGGVRVEQY
TRBV12-3/TRBV12-4 many TRBD1 ASSSTGGSYNEQF
TRBV4-3 many TRBD2 ASSRGSGIDTGELF
TRBV4-2 many - ASSQEGAYEQY
TRBV5-6 many - ASSLRSYNEQF
TRBV20-1 many TRBD2 SAREIRASGSGTGELF
TRBV6-5 - - ASSRGAWETQY
TRBV29-1 - - SGRPDEQF
TRBV5-6 many - ASSFRINEQF
TRBV3-1 few - ASSPRTRYNEQF
TRBV12-3/TRBV12-4 few - ASSSGTSYGYT
TRBV29-1 many - SVGQLNQPQH
TRBV28 - - ASTTGSWEQY
TRBV6-5 many - ASSRQVDSTDTQY
TRBV20-1 many TRBD2 SARDSSGRSNEQF
TRBV7-6 once TRBD1 ASSPLPGQGFTDTQY
TRBV12-5 few TRBD2 ASGLTRTGLSGSSYNEQF
TRBV9 - - ASSVEGSADTQY
TRBV19 - - ASSIVDRLKGTDTQY
TRBV29-1 - TRBD2 SGGLAEKGAGELF
TRBV11-3 many TRBD1 ASSPGTGGDEQY
TRBV4-2 many TRBD1 ASSQVGTGGNTGELF
TRBV4-1 many TRBD1 ASSQPGQGNEKLF
TRBV20-1 many TRBD1 SARGDRWDSPLH
TRBV9 many - ASSVGGTDHYGGYT
TRBV10-3 many - AIRPRTYNEQF
TRBV20-1 many - SARENTGVSPLH
TRBV3-1 many - ASSQKGQNNSPLH
TRBV3-1 - TRBD2 ASSQSPSGWSYNEQF